The 32 T cell receptor beta chains presented below share a single source sample, sequenced in a study of cytomegalovirus exposure and HLA in healthy donors. TCRdb's copy holds only in-frame clones and misses some; the assay was immunoSEQ multiplex PCR. The sample has fewer than 200,000 clones, 85% seen once. The sequenced sample consisted of PBMCs. The receptor set was obtained from a man between 18 and 35 years old in good health and CMV-seropositive.

The genes are TRBV4-1 and TRBJ1-2; 10 bases map to TRBD1. Germline V lookup: CDR1 MGHRA, CDR2 YSYEKL. V shed 4 bases, J shed 4 bases, and the junction held 9 bases outside the gene matches. The CDR3 loop spans 16 amino acids. CDR3 DNA: TGCGCCAGCAGCCTCGCCGGGACAGGGGAGGGCTATGGCTACACCTTC. This codes for CASSLAGTGEGYGYTF.

With respect to this clone: Its ends do not fully match the called genes, so a read error is possible. The chain links TRBV2 to TRBJ1-5; TRBD1 agrees at 10 bases. Germline-derived CDR1 and CDR2 are SNHLY and FYNNEI. The CDR3 consists of 16 residues. CDR3: CASTKKLTGGNQPQHF. The CDR3 DNA is TGTGCCAGCACCAAAAAACTGACAGGGGGCAACCAGCCCCAGCATTTT.

The rearrangement uses TRBV6-1 and TRBJ2-1, with 9 bases matching TRBD1. The germline V gene encodes CDR1 MNHNS and CDR2 SASEGT. The CDR3 runs to 15 residues. V lost 7 bases, J lost 1 base, and 5 bases stayed unmatched. CDR3 region: CASNLDRGSYNEQFF. The CDR3 bases are TGTGCCAGCAACCTCGACAGGGGGTCCTACAATGAGCAGTTCTTC.

This clone has a handful of counts. The rearrangement uses TRBV19 and TRBJ1-1, with D perhaps matching TRBD1 (5 bases). Germline loops: CDR1 LNHDA, CDR2 SQIVND (reference sequence). CDR3 size: 15 residues. Deletions cut 3 bases from V and 1 base from J, with 12 bases between. The CDR3 sequence: CASSMGPNRNTEAFF. In DNA, the CDR3 is TGTGCCAGTAGTATGGGGCCTAATAGGAACACTGAAGCTTTCTTT.

This chain uses TRBV27 with TRBJ1-1; possibly TRBD1 for D (5 bases). CDR3 size: 15 residues. From germline, CDR1 is MNHEY and CDR2 SMNVEV (reference sequence). V shed 5 bases and J shed 4 bases, with 17 bases lying between them. The CDR3, as DNA: TGTGCCAGCAGTCCACGAGGCAGGGAGGGCACTGAAGCTTTCTTT. Its protein is CASSPRGREGTEAFF.

The CDR3 here is CASSQEPGSEAFF. CDR3 sequence (DNA): TGTGCCAGCAGCCAAGAGCCGGGGTCTGAAGCTTTCTTT. V gene TRBV6-5 combines with J gene TRBJ1-1; D is uncertain. The CDR3 consists of 13 residues. The germline V and J ends were trimmed by 6 bases and 6 bases, with 14 bases remaining between them. CDR1 and CDR2 from the germline V gene are MNHEY and SVGAGI.

The V and J genes are TRBV25-1 and TRBJ2-2; 7 bases align to TRBD2. Germline V gene data show CDR1 as MGHDK and CDR2 as SYGVNS. CDR3 length: 16 amino acids. J lost 1 base, V lost 6 bases, and 8 bases had no gene match. The CDR3 nucleotides read TGTGCCAGCAGGTCCCCCGGGACTATGAACACCGGGGAGCTGTTTTTT. It yields the protein CASRSPGTMNTGELFF.

This clone was seen a handful of times. CDR3 sequence (DNA): TGTGCCAGCAGCTTTCAGTGGAGGGACTATGGCTACACCTTC. This translates into CASSFQWRDYGYTF. The chain uses TRBV5-8 and TRBJ1-2; no reliable D call. Germline V gene sequence: CDR1 SGHTS, CDR2 YDEGEE. The CDR3 is 14 residues long. Trimming cost V 2 bases and J 3 bases, with 11 bases left between them.

This clone was seen once. The chain uses TRBV5-1 and TRBJ2-3; perhaps TRBD1 as D (5 bases). The CDR3 length is 18 residues. With 0 bases removed from V and 0 bases from J, the gap between germline ends came to 17 bases. Germline assignment: CDR1 SGHRS and CDR2 YFSETQ. For the CDR3, the DNA is TGCGCCAGCAGCTTGGGGCAGGGAACGACCTCTAGCACAGATACGCAGTATTTT. Its translation: CASSLGQGTTSSTDTQYF.

V and J are TRBV4-1 and TRBJ2-3; 7 bases map to TRBD2. This CDR3 comprises 18 residues. V lost 0 bases to trimming and J lost 0 bases; unmatched junction nucleotides: 9. Germline V gene lookup returns CDR1 MGHRA and CDR2 YSYEKL. The CDR3 nucleotides are TGCGCCAGCAGCCAAGAGAAAGCGGGATTCACTAGCACAGATACGCAGTATTTT. Protein: CASSQEKAGFTSTDTQYF.

This clone turned up a few times. The genes are TRBV28 and TRBJ2-7, with 7 nucleotides matching TRBD2. V dropped 1 base and J dropped 2; count of bases not matched to a gene: 5. The germline V gene has CDR1 MDHEN and CDR2 SYDVKM. The CDR3 runs 15 residues. CDR3 sequence reads: CASSLSASGPYEQYF. The CDR3 DNA is TGTGCCAGCAGTTTATCGGCTAGCGGACCCTACGAGCAGTACTTC.

The V and J genes are TRBV7-2 and TRBJ2-7; TRBD1 agrees at 7 bases. Germline V gives CDR1 SGHTA, CDR2 FQGNSA. This CDR3 is built from 15 residues. Trimming at V came to 4 bases and at J to 2 bases, leaving 8 bases not matched to a gene. The CDR3 reads CASSSQGVRAYEQYF. In nucleotides, the CDR3 is TGTGCCAGCAGCTCCCAGGGGGTTAGGGCCTACGAGCAGTACTTC.

The chain carries TRBV2 and TRBJ1-1, with TRBD1 matching 7 bases. Germline values: CDR1 SNHLY, CDR2 FYNNEI. The CDR3 has 13 residues. V was pared by 5 bases and J by 4 bases, with 4 bases of the junction left unmatched. The CDR3 DNA reads as TGTGCCAGCAGTTTCGACAGGGTCACTGAAGCTTTCTTT. It yields the protein CASSFDRVTEAFF.

This chain connects TRBV28 to TRBJ1-6, with 9 bases lining up with TRBD1. CDR1 MDHEN and CDR2 SYDVKM come from the germline V gene. The V and J ends lost 3 bases and 6 bases, in that order; junction bases with no gene match: 3. This CDR3 is built from 15 residues. Here the CDR3 reads CASSLGDRVNSPLHF. CDR3 bases: TGTGCCAGCAGTTTGGGGGACAGGGTTAATTCACCCCTCCACTTT.

The J gene is TRBJ2-3, the V gene TRBV9; 7 positions match TRBD2. CDR3 length equals 14 residues. Per the germline V gene, CDR1 is SGDLS and CDR2 is YYNGEE. Trimming at V came to 0 bases and at J to 10 bases, leaving 8 bases not matched to a gene. The DNA of the CDR3 is TGTGCCAGCAGCGTAGCTCGCAGCGGGACTGCGCAGTATTTT. Protein product: CASSVARSGTAQYF.

This clone was seen repeatedly, ten times or more. The chain uses TRBV2 and TRBJ1-2, with 11 bases aligning to TRBD1. The CDR3 runs to 14 residues. V trimming: 3 bases; J trimming: 9 bases; junction bases outside the gene matches: 6. Germline V gene lookup returns CDR1 SNHLY and CDR2 FYNNEI. The CDR3 sequence: CASSDGQGAASYTF. CDR3 bases: TGTGCCAGCAGTGATGGACAGGGGGCGGCGAGCTACACCTTC. The variable domain in full, completed from reference TRBV2 and TRBJ1-2, reads EPEVTQTPSHQVTQMGQEVILRCVPISNHLYFYWYRQILGQKVEFLVSFYNNEISEKSEIFDDQFSVERPDGSNFTLKIRSTKLEDSAMYFCASSDGQGAASYTFGSGTRLTVV.

This clone was detected only once. The rearrangement uses TRBV18 and TRBJ1-5, with 9 bases lining up with TRBD1. CDR3 length: 15 amino acids. V lost 3 bases and J lost 3; bases outside the gene matches: 3. Germline CDR1 KGHSH, CDR2 LQKENI. CDR3 residues: CASSPGQGINQPQHF. CDR3 DNA: TGTGCCAGCTCACCGGGACAGGGTATCAATCAGCCCCAGCATTTT.

The CDR3 DNA reads as TGTGCCAGCAGCACGGGGGGGATAATGATAACTGAAGCTTTCTTT. This encodes CASSTGGIMITEAFF. The chain carries TRBV5-6 and TRBJ1-1, with D perhaps matching TRBD1 (5 bases). The CDR3 sequence is 15 residues long. Germline CDR1 is SGHDT and CDR2 is YYEEEE. The germline V and J ends were trimmed by 4 bases and 5 bases, with 18 bases remaining between them.

The chain carries TRBV5-4 and TRBJ1-2; D perhaps matches TRBD1 (5 bases). This CDR3 region has 13 residues. Germline CDR1 is SGHNT and CDR2 is YYREEE (reference sequence). Trimming left V 4 bases short and J 8 bases short, with 15 bases between. The CDR3 loop is CASSPEQGRGYTF. The DNA of the CDR3 is TGTGCCAGCAGCCCCGAGCAGGGCAGGGGCTACACCTTC.

The V call is TRBV5-1, the J call TRBJ2-5; 7 positions match TRBD2. Trimming at V came to 2 bases and at J to 2 bases, leaving 9 bases not matched to a gene. The CDR3 contains 16 residues. From germline, CDR1 is SGHRS and CDR2 YFSETQ. The CDR3 loop reads CASSFFLLALQETQYF. The DNA of the CDR3 is TGCGCCAGCAGCTTTTTTTTACTAGCGCTACAAGAGACCCAGTACTTC.

CDR3 sequence: CATSRVSAEPKDTQYF. Here the CDR3 DNA reads TGTGCCACCAGCAGAGTATCGGCGGAACCCAAAGATACGCAGTATTTT. The chain is built from TRBV15 and TRBJ2-3, with D unresolved. The V end was cut by 1 base, the J end by 5 bases, with 16 bases between. Germline CDR1 reads LNHNV; CDR2 reads YYDKDF (reference sequence). The length of the CDR3 is 16 residues.

The rearrangement uses TRBV21-1 and TRBJ2-1; TRBD2 was called by the table and not checked on the DNA. TRBV21-1 is a documented pseudogene. The CDR3 is 17 amino acids. CDR3 in amino acids: CASSKEPGGAFVNEQFF. Here the CDR3 DNA reads TGTGCCAGCAGCAAAGAACCCGGGGGGGCCTTCGTGAATGAGCAGTTCTTC.

V is TRBV5-1 and J is TRBJ2-7; D might be TRBD1 (5 bases). Trimming stripped 3 bases from V and 5 bases from J, with 12 bases between. Per the germline V gene, CDR1 is SGHRS and CDR2 is YFSETQ. The CDR3 runs to 13 residues. The CDR3 nucleotides are TGCGCCAGCAGCTGGCAGGGTTCCCACGAGCAGTACTTC. It yields the protein CASSWQGSHEQYF. Together with reference TRBV5-1 and TRBJ2-7, the CDR3 gives the full variable domain: KAGVTQTPRYLIKTRGQQVTLSCSPISGHRSVSWYQQTPGQGLQFLFEYFSETQRNKGNFPGRFSGRQFSNSRSEMNVSTLELGDSALYLCASSWQGSHEQYFGPGTRLTVT.

The chain is built from TRBV2 and TRBJ2-7; 11 bases fit TRBD2. With V trimmed by 2 bases and J by 4 bases, 13 bases remained unmatched. Germline CDR1 is SNHLY and CDR2 is FYNNEI. This CDR3 has 18 amino acids. DNA for the CDR3: TGTGCCAGCAGTGAACGGACTAGCGGGTCTCTGGCGTGGTACGAGCAGTACTTC. This sequence encodes CASSERTSGSLAWYEQYF.

The chain couples TRBV7-4 to TRBJ1-5; D is undetermined. Trimming shortened V by 11 bases and J by 8 bases, and 19 bases separated the two germline ends. Germline CDR1 reads SGHVT; CDR2 reads SQSDAQ. The CDR3 is 13 amino acids. CDR3 in amino acids: CAGRVAFLEPQHF. DNA for the CDR3: TGTGCCGGCCGGGTTGCATTTTTGGAGCCCCAGCATTTT.

This clone showed up just once. The chain employs TRBV4-1 and TRBJ1-2, with D uncertain. The germline gives CDR1 MGHRA, CDR2 YSYEKL. The CDR3 is made up of 15 amino acids. V was shortened by 1 base and J by 4 bases, with 13 bases between the two germline ends. In nucleotides, the CDR3 is TGCGCCAGCAGCCAAGTACAACAGCCTTTCTATGGCTACACCTTC. Translation: CASSQVQQPFYGYTF.

The chain joins TRBV7-9 to TRBJ2-5; D might be TRBD1 (5 bases). The CDR3 loop spans 16 amino acids. Looked up from germline, CDR1 is SEHNR and CDR2 is FQNEAQ (reference sequence). The germline V and J ends were trimmed by 3 bases and 2 bases, with 16 bases remaining between them. The CDR3 sequence: CASSFVGPAYQETQYF. The CDR3, as DNA: TGTGCCAGCAGCTTCGTGGGGCCGGCTTATCAAGAGACCCAGTACTTC.

This clone was counted a few times. For the CDR3, the DNA is TGTGCCAGCAGCCCCCGAGACAGAGAGCAGTTCTTC. Translation gives CASSPRDREQFF. The genes are TRBV11-3 and TRBJ2-1; D might be TRBD1 (5 bases). Germline CDR1 reads SGHNT; CDR2 reads YENEEA. V lost 5 bases, J lost 10 bases, and 12 bases lay in between. The CDR3 spans 12 residues.

This clone was seen more than once but under ten times. The chain has TRBV27 and TRBJ2-7, with 7 bases identical to TRBD1. This CDR3 has 16 amino acids. J lost 2 bases, V lost 3 bases, and 10 bases had no gene match. Germline CDR1 reads MNHEY; CDR2 reads SMNVEV (reference sequence). DNA for the CDR3: TGTGCCAGCAGTTTTTCTCAGACAGGGAATCCCTACGAGCAGTACTTC. Its protein is CASSFSQTGNPYEQYF.

This chain links TRBV7-9 with TRBJ2-2, with D perhaps TRBD1 (6 bases). CDR1 SEHNR and CDR2 FQNEAQ come from the germline V gene (reference sequence). The CDR3 length is 16 residues. Trimming took 3 bases from V and 0 from J, leaving 11 bases between them. Here the CDR3 reads CASSLLGAPNTGELFF. CDR3 coding DNA: TGTGCCAGCAGCTTGTTGGGGGCCCCGAACACCGGGGAGCTGTTTTTT.

The chain joins TRBV12-5 to TRBJ2-1; tentatively, D is TRBD2 (6 bases). V was pared by 1 base and J by 4 bases, with 11 bases between. Germline lookup yields CDR1 LGHNT and CDR2 FRNRAP. The CDR3 loop spans 15 amino acids. CDR3 bases: TGTGCTAGTGGTTTGGGCGCGGGGATATACAATGAGCAGTTCTTC. This gives the protein CASGLGAGIYNEQFF.

The V gene is TRBV30, the J gene TRBJ2-7; tentative D call: TRBD1 (6 bases). CDR3 length: 14 residues. Deletions cut 0 bases from V and 5 bases from J, with 14 bases between. Germline V gene sequence: CDR1 GTSNPN, CDR2 SVGIG (reference sequence). The DNA for the CDR3 is TGTGCCTGGAGTGTACCAGGCAGGGGCAACGAGCAGTACTTC. The encoded protein is CAWSVPGRGNEQYF.